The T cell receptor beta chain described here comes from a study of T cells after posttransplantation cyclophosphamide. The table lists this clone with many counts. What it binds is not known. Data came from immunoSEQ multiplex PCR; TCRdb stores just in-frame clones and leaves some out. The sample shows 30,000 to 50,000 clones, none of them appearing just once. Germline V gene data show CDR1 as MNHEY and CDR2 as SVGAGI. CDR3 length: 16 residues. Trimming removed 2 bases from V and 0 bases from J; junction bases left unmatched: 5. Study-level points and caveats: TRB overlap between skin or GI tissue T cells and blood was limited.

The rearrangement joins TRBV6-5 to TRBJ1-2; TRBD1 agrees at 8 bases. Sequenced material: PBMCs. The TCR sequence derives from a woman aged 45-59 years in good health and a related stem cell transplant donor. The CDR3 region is CASSYGTGLANYGYTF. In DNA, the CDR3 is TGTGCCAGCAGTTACGGGACAGGTCTCGCTAACTATGGCTACACCTTC.